This paragraph reports one T cell receptor (beta chain). Trimming stripped 2 bases from V and 8 bases from J, with 15 bases between. Germline CDR1 and CDR2: MNHNY and SVGAGI (reference sequence). CDR3 length: 14 residues. These data are taken from a study of blood T cell repertoires in COVID-19. The table came from immunoSEQ multiplex PCR; TCRdb's copy has only in-frame clones and leaves some out. The sample comprises approximately 130,000 clones, around four fifths of which are singletons, and 9% to 14% rests with the top ten. Sequenced material: peripheral blood. J is TRBJ1-2 and V is TRBV6-6; D unresolved. The TCR sequence derives from a human donor in a cohort sampled during active COVID-19. CDR3 bases: TGTGCCAGCAGTTACGGAGGCGCAAAGGAGGGCTACACCTTC. This codes for CASSYGGAKEGYTF.